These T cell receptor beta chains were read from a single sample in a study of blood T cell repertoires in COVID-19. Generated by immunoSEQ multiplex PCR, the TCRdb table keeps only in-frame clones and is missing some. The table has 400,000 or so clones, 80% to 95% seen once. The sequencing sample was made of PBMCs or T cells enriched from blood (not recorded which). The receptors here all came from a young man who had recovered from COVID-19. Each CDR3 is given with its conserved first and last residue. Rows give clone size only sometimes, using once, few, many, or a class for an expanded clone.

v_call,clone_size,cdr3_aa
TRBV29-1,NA,CSVEDRGQYF
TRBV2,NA,CASSTSGSLETQYF
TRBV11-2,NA,CASTLTGAKAFF
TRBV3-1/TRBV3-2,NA,CASSQARGTLYF
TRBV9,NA,CASSEDGILAGATNEQFF
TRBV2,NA,CASRQGAADTQYF
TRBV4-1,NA,CASSLQGNNSPLHF
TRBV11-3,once,CASSPPTAANTEAFF
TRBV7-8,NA,CASSPPAHYEQYF
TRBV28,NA,CASSPEDRANTEAFF
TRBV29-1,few,CSVGERDQPQHF
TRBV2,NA,CASSPDRDITDTQYF
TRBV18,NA,CASSPTGLPNSPLHF
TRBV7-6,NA,CASSQGLYANTGELFF
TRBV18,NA,CASGAANYGYTF
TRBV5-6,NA,CASSSRQPGEKLFF
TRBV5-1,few,CASSLAAGGPDEQYF
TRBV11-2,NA,CASSLPWAGADDPQYF
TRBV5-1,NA,CASSLGLAGDEPYEQYF
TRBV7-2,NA,CASSFSPTRVFF